Listed here are 26 T cell receptor beta chains from one sample, sequenced in a study of blood T cell repertoires in COVID-19. TCRdb's table, derived via immunoSEQ multiplex PCR, lists solely in-frame clones and lacks some. The data contain nearly 200,000 clones, roughly 90% of them singletons. Sequences were obtained from PBMCs or T cells enriched from blood (not recorded which). These receptors were collected from a young woman who had recovered from COVID-19.

The chain carries TRBV27 and TRBJ2-3, with 9 bases identical to TRBD2. The CDR3 is made up of 15 amino acids. V gave up 5 bases and J gave up 7 bases; unmatched junction bases: 10. From germline, CDR1 is MNHEY and CDR2 SMNVEV (reference sequence). For the CDR3, the DNA is TGTGCCAGCAGTCCCCTTAGCGGGGGTAGAAATACGCAGTATTTT. This codes for CASSPLSGGRNTQYF.

The rearrangement links TRBV6-5 to TRBJ1-5, with 7 bases aligning to TRBD1. The CDR3 is 16 residues long. Germline CDR1 MNHEY, CDR2 SVGAGI. Unmatched junction bases numbered 6, after V lost 0 bases and J lost 4 bases. The CDR3 bases are TGTGCCAGCAGTTACTCGAGTGGGACAGCTAATCAGCCCCAGCATTTT. Translation: CASSYSSGTANQPQHF.

The chain combines TRBV6-5 with TRBJ1-2; no reliable D call. CDR3 length equals 13 residues. Germline V gene data show CDR1 as MNHEY and CDR2 as SVGAGI. V lost 0 bases and J 8 bases, leaving 10 bases between the germline ends. The CDR3 nucleotides read TGTGCCAGCAGTTACTCGAATTCGGGGGGCTACACCTTC. Translation: CASSYSNSGGYTF.

The chain joins TRBV5-4 to TRBJ2-3, with a tentative D call TRBD1 (6 bases). This CDR3 comprises 13 residues. Germline assignment: CDR1 SGHNT and CDR2 YYREEE (reference sequence). V gave up 4 bases and J gave up 4 bases, with 10 bases separating them. The CDR3 protein is CASSPGQSDTQYF. Here the CDR3 DNA reads TGTGCCAGCAGCCCTGGACAGTCAGATACGCAGTATTTT.

V is TRBV7-6 and J is TRBJ2-7, with no clear D. V was shortened by 2 bases and J by 1 base, with 6 bases between the two germline ends. This CDR3 is built from 13 residues. CDR1 is SGHVS, CDR2 FNYEAQ, per germline. In nucleotides, the CDR3 is TGTGCCAGCAGCTTATCCCGGTCCTACGAGCAGTACTTC. Translation gives CASSLSRSYEQYF.

This rearrangement joins TRBV14 to TRBJ1-6; TRBD1 matches 8 bases. The V segment lost 0 bases and the J segment 0 bases; nucleotides outside the gene matches: 7. From germline, CDR1 is SGHDN and CDR2 FVKESK. This CDR3 comprises 19 residues. For the CDR3, the DNA is TGTGCCAGCAGCCAAGAAGGAACAGGGGGATACTCCTATAATTCACCCCTCCACTTT. Its translation: CASSQEGTGGYSYNSPLHF.

The chain joins TRBV2 to TRBJ1-1; no definite D call. The V end lost 4 bases, the J end lost 1 base, and 13 bases lay between the germline ends. The CDR3 extends over 15 amino acids. Germline V gene lookup returns CDR1 SNHLY and CDR2 FYNNEI. CDR3 amino acids: CASSGVKARNTEAFF. The CDR3 DNA sequence: TGTGCCAGCAGTGGAGTGAAAGCCCGGAACACTGAAGCTTTCTTT.

The gene calls are TRBV28 and TRBJ1-2, with 12 bases fitting TRBD1. The CDR3 is made up of 18 amino acids. CDR1 and CDR2 (germline): MDHEN, SYDVKM. V shed 4 bases and J 0 bases; nucleotides not matched to a gene: 9. The CDR3 DNA is TGTGCCAGCAGTTCATTAAGGGACAGGGGGCGAGCTAACTATGGCTACACCTTC. Translating gives CASSSLRDRGRANYGYTF.

The rearrangement joins TRBV5-1 to TRBJ2-7; D is possibly TRBD1 (5 bases). The length of the CDR3 is 15 residues. Trimming removed 1 base from V and 3 bases from J, with 14 bases in between. The germline V gene has CDR1 SGHRS and CDR2 YFSETQ. The CDR3 sequence is CASSLYQGPNYEQYF. The CDR3, as DNA: TGCGCCAGCAGCTTGTACCAGGGTCCAAACTACGAGCAGTACTTC.

V is TRBV6-4 and J is TRBJ2-1; D not certain. Germline CDR1 MRHNA, CDR2 SNTAGT. V lost 0 bases and J 15 bases, leaving 18 bases between the germline ends. The CDR3 consists of 14 residues. The CDR3 sequence: CASSDSPLIFGLFF. The CDR3 DNA is TGTGCCAGCAGTGACTCCCCGCTTATATTTGGCTTGTTCTTC.

This clone was seen only once. The rearrangement joins TRBV4-2 to TRBJ1-2; the D gene is possibly TRBD1 (5 bases). This CDR3 spans 14 amino acids. Trimming shortened V by 1 base and J by 8 bases, and 14 bases separated the two germline ends. The germline CDR1 and CDR2 sequences are LGHNA and YNFKEQ. The CDR3 reads CASSQGRGEGGYTF. CDR3 in DNA: TGTGCCAGCAGCCAAGGGAGGGGTGAAGGGGGCTACACCTTC.

This sequence joins TRBV20-1 and TRBJ2-1, with TRBD2 matching over 8 bases. The length of the CDR3 is 16 residues. Germline CDR1 DFQATT, CDR2 SNEGSKA (reference sequence). Trimming removed 3 bases from V and 0 bases from J; junction bases left unmatched: 7. The CDR3 region has the DNA TGCAGTGCTAGTAGTCGCGGGGGGAGCTCCTACAATGAGCAGTTCTTC. This encodes CSASSRGGSSYNEQFF.

The V call is TRBV10-2, the J call TRBJ2-7, with a weak D call TRBD2 (5 bases). CDR1 WSHSY and CDR2 SAAADI come from the germline V gene. Deletions cut 3 bases from V and 0 bases from J, with 12 bases between. The CDR3 covers 15 residues. Written as DNA, the CDR3 is TGCGCCAGCAGTGATGTGGACTTTTTCTCCTACGAGCAGTACTTC. Translated, it gives CASSDVDFFSYEQYF.

V and J are TRBV5-5 and TRBJ1-1, with no clear D. The V and J ends lost 3 bases and 0 bases respectively, with 15 bases between them. This CDR3 has 16 amino acids. The germline V gene encodes CDR1 SGHKS and CDR2 YYEKEE (reference sequence). The CDR3 spells CASSYGVWTMNTEAFF. Here the CDR3 DNA reads TGTGCCAGCAGCTACGGGGTATGGACTATGAACACTGAAGCTTTCTTT.

The V and J genes are TRBV6-5 and TRBJ1-5; maybe TRBD1 (5 bases). This CDR3 has 13 amino acids. Trimming cost V 6 bases and J 4 bases, with 10 bases left between them. Germline values: CDR1 MNHEY, CDR2 SVGAGI. The CDR3 loop reads CASSNDRNQPQHF. The CDR3, as DNA: TGTGCCAGCAGCAATGACAGAAATCAGCCCCAGCATTTT.

V and J are TRBV28 and TRBJ1-1, with TRBD1 identical over 8 bases. Germline V gene lookup returns CDR1 MDHEN and CDR2 SYDVKM. There are 14 residues in the CDR3. V was clipped by 3 bases and J by 3 bases; unmatched bases: 3. DNA for the CDR3: TGTGCCAGCAGTTTCCCAGGGGGCTACACTGAAGCTTTCTTT. This encodes CASSFPGGYTEAFF.

This chain uses TRBV6-5 with TRBJ1-2; 7 bases align to TRBD1. The trim removed 5 bases at V and 8 bases at J, leaving 8 bases unmatched. This CDR3 is 13 amino acids long. The germline CDR1 and CDR2 sequences are MNHEY and SVGAGI. CDR3 amino acids: CASSPGQDRGYTF. CDR3 nucleotides: TGTGCCAGCAGTCCTGGACAGGATAGAGGCTACACCTTC.

The rearrangement uses TRBV5-6 and TRBJ2-3; 7 bases fit TRBD1. The V gene end was trimmed by 4 bases and the J gene end by 3 bases; junction bases not matched to a gene: 8. This CDR3 is built from 15 residues. Germline CDR1 and CDR2: SGHDT and YYEEEE. The CDR3 sequence: CASSLRQGWTDTQYF. Here the CDR3 DNA reads TGTGCCAGCAGCCTCCGACAGGGATGGACAGATACGCAGTATTTT.

This chain joins TRBV7-9 and TRBJ1-2; 7 bases agree with TRBD1. The CDR3 contains 16 residues. Germline lookup yields CDR1 SEHNR and CDR2 FQNEAQ (reference sequence). J lost 7 bases, V lost 4 bases, and 15 bases had no gene match. The CDR3 region is CASSSPVEKGATGYTF. The CDR3 DNA reads TGTGCCAGCAGCTCACCCGTTGAGAAGGGGGCTACTGGCTACACCTTC. The full variable domain, in which reference TRBV7-9 and TRBJ1-2 provide the parts outside the CDR3, is DTGVSQNPRHKITKRGQNVTFRCDPISEHNRLYWYRQTLGQGPEFLTYFQNEAQLEKSRLLSDRFSAERPKGSFSTLEIQRTEQGDSAMYLCASSSPVEKGATGYTFGSGTRLTVV.

The V call is TRBV28, the J call TRBJ1-6; D is perhaps TRBD1 (6 bases). The germline V gene encodes CDR1 MDHEN and CDR2 SYDVKM. The CDR3 sequence is 14 residues long. V gave up 6 bases and J gave up 6 bases, with 12 bases separating them. CDR3 sequence: CASSYTGFNSPLHF. The CDR3 region has the DNA TGTGCCAGCAGCTATACAGGGTTTAATTCACCCCTCCACTTT.

The CDR3 loop is CASSLDQDGIYGYTF. The CDR3 DNA sequence: TGTGCCAGCAGCTTAGACCAGGACGGGATCTATGGCTACACCTTC. This chain connects TRBV11-2 to TRBJ1-2; no definite D call. Germline lookup yields CDR1 SGHAT and CDR2 FQNNGV. V dropped 0 bases and J dropped 4 bases, with 12 bases sitting between them. This CDR3 region has 15 residues.

CDR3 in DNA: TGTGCCAGCCAACATTTTTATAGCAATCAGCCCCAGCATTTT. This codes for CASQHFYSNQPQHF. V is TRBV28 and J is TRBJ1-5, with unresolved D. Germline V gene lookup returns CDR1 MDHEN and CDR2 SYDVKM. The length of the CDR3 is 14 residues. Trimming stripped 8 bases from V and 0 bases from J, with 11 bases between.

The gene calls are TRBV19 and TRBJ1-2; TRBD1 is a possible D gene (6 bases). CDR3 length: 14 residues. The ends were cut back, 1 base at V and 4 bases at J, with 10 bases in the middle. Germline V gene data show CDR1 as LNHDA and CDR2 as SQIVND (reference sequence). This chain's CDR3 is CASSIGTELYGYTF. The CDR3 bases are TGTGCCAGTAGTATAGGGACAGAACTCTATGGCTACACCTTC. Full variable domain (remainder filled in from reference TRBV19 and TRBJ1-2): DGGITQSPKYLFRKEGQNVTLSCEQNLNHDAMYWYRQDPGQGLRLIYYSQIVNDFQKGDIAEGYSVSREKKESFPLTVTSAQKNPTAFYLCASSIGTELYGYTFGSGTRLTVV.

The J gene is TRBJ2-3, the V gene TRBV9; 8 nucleotides line up with TRBD2. Germline lookup yields CDR1 SGDLS and CDR2 YYNGEE. This CDR3 has 16 residues. V gave up 3 bases and J gave up 0 bases; unmatched junction bases: 6. CDR3 loop: CASSGPGLVSTDTQYF. CDR3 bases: TGTGCCAGCAGCGGGCCGGGACTAGTCAGCACAGATACGCAGTATTTT. The full variable domain, completed using reference TRBV9 and TRBJ2-3, is DSGVTQTPKHLITATGQRVTLRCSPRSGDLSVYWYQQSLDQGLQFLIQYYNGEERAKGNILERFSAQQFPDLHSELNLSSLELGDSALYFCASSGPGLVSTDTQYFGPGTRLTVL.

This rearrangement joins TRBV2 to TRBJ2-3, with 11 positions matching TRBD2. Germline lookup yields CDR1 SNHLY and CDR2 FYNNEI. This CDR3 is 16 amino acids long. J gave up 1 base and V 4 bases, and 4 bases lay outside the gene matches. The CDR3 DNA reads TGTGCCAGCAGTGTACCGACTAGCGGGGGCACAGATACGCAGTATTTT. Its translation: CASSVPTSGGTDTQYF.

The J gene is TRBJ2-7, the V gene TRBV30, with D possibly matching TRBD2 (5 bases). CDR1 GTSNPN and CDR2 SVGIG come from the germline V gene (reference sequence). V was pared by 0 bases and J by 2 bases, with 14 bases between. The CDR3 totals 15 residues. CDR3 loop: CAWSVGAVSAYEQYF. CDR3 bases: TGTGCCTGGAGTGTGGGAGCCGTATCAGCCTACGAGCAGTACTTC.